The entry that follows covers one TCR beta chain sequence. Libraries were prepared by immunoSEQ multiplex PCR; TCRdb keeps only in-frame clonotypes and omits some of them. The data contain about 66,000 clones, around 90% of them singletons. This entry belongs to a study of OX40 agonist ivuxolimab in advanced cancers. Sample: CD4+ or CD8+ T cells sorted from blood, taken in a trial of the OX40 agonist ivuxolimab. This clonotype was obtained from an adult with an advanced solid tumor such as melanoma, head and neck, liver or kidney cancer.

The CDR3 loop reads CASSFLAGADGELFF. For the CDR3, the DNA is TGTGCCAGCAGCTTCCTAGCGGGAGCCGACGGGGAGCTGTTTTTT. The chain carries TRBV7-2 and TRBJ2-2; 10 nucleotides agree with TRBD2. V trimming: 3 bases; J trimming: 7 bases; junction bases outside the gene matches: 5. CDR1 is SGHTA, CDR2 FQGNSA, per germline. The CDR3 spans 15 residues.